The rows below give T cell receptor beta chains drawn from one sample of a study of cytomegalovirus exposure and HLA in healthy donors. Profiling relied on immunoSEQ multiplex PCR, and the TCRdb table lists in-frame clones only, not all of them. The sample records around 76,000 clones, nearly 80% being singletons. The specimen was PBMCs. These TCRs come from a woman aged 40 to 50 in good health and CMV-seropositive. Each CDR3 is given with its conserved first and last residue. D genes are given only for firm matches.

D | V | CDR3
NA | TRBV20-1 | CSGTLQETQYF
TRBD1 | TRBV2 | CASSVFQGASYGYTF
NA | TRBV9 | CASSELSYGYTF
NA | TRBV6-1 | CASSPSGTSQPQHF
NA | TRBV29-1 | CSVEGPGAGVYEQYF
TRBD1 | TRBV4-3 | CASSHPGGGDGYTF
NA | TRBV19 | CASGRQFTDTQYF
TRBD1 | TRBV29-1 | CSVGHPGQGAGYTF
TRBD1 | TRBV7-2 | CASSPGGLSNQPQHF
TRBD1 | TRBV9 | CASTRRQGFDEAFF
TRBD2 | TRBV7-8 | CASSTEGLAGYAYEQCF
TRBD1 | TRBV4-1 | CASSSTGGVQYGYTF
NA | TRBV11-2 | CASTGGERSYEQYF
NA | TRBV18 | CASSPPALSSYNEQFF
NA | TRBV19 | CASSITGSTGELFF
NA | TRBV18 | CASSPPVHRFFHEQYF